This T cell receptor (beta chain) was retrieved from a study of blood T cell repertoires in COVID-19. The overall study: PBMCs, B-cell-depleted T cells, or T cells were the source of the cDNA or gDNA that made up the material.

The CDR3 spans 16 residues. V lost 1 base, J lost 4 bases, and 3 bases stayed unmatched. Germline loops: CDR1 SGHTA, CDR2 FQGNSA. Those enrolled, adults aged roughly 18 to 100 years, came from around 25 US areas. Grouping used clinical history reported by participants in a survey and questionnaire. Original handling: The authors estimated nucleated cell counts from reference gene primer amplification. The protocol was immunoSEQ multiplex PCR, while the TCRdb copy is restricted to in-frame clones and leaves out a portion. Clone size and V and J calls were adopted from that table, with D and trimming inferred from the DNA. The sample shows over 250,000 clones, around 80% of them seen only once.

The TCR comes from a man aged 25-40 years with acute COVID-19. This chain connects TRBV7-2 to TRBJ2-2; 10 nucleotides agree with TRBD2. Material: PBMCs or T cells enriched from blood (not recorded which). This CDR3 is CASSLVGLAVTGELFF. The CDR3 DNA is TGTGCCAGCAGCTTAGTCGGACTAGCGGTCACCGGGGAGCTGTTTTTT.